These 18 T cell receptor beta chains came from one sample sequenced in a study of blood T cell repertoires in COVID-19. The assay was immunoSEQ multiplex PCR, and TCRdb's table has in-frame clones only and misses some. Among roughly 160,000 clones listed, roughly 78% were seen once. Sequencing was done on a sample of PBMCs or T cells enriched from blood (not recorded which). Receptor source: a woman between 70 and 85 years old in a cohort exposed to, infected with or recovered from COVID-19 (not recorded which).

A word on this clone: Additional DNA sequences in this sample encode the identical CDR3. The rearrangement uses TRBV12-3 or TRBV12-4 and TRBJ2-7, with 9 positions matching TRBD1. The CDR3 has 13 amino acids. The junction had 4 bases not matched to a gene; V was cut back by 6 bases and J by 4 bases. The CDR3 loop reads CASSPGQGYEQYF. The CDR3 coding sequence is TGTGCCAGCAGCCCGGGACAGGGTTACGAGCAGTACTTC.

This clone was detected once. This chain uses TRBV6-2 or TRBV6-3 with TRBJ1-5; TRBD1 agrees at 8 bases. The CDR3 is 14 residues long. V gave up 5 bases and J gave up 4 bases; unmatched junction bases: 4. Germline V gene lookup returns CDR1 MNHEY and CDR2 SVGEGT. The CDR3 nucleotides read TGTGCCAGCAGTAACACAGGGGGAAATCAGCCCCAGCATTTT. Amino acid sequence: CASSNTGGNQPQHF.

There are a few counts of this clone. The rearrangement joins TRBV29-1 to TRBJ1-1; no firm D call. This CDR3 is built from 11 residues. V lost 4 bases and J lost 3, with 6 bases in between. The germline gives CDR1 SQVTM, CDR2 ANQGSEA. CDR3 in amino acids: CSVAVYTEAFF. In DNA form, the CDR3 reads TGCAGCGTTGCAGTATACACTGAAGCTTTCTTT. Drawing the rest from reference TRBV29-1 and TRBJ1-1, the complete variable domain is SAVISQKPSRDICQRGTSLTIQCQVDSQVTMMFWYRQQPGQSLTLIATANQGSEATYESGFVIDKFPISRPNLTFSTLTVSNMSPEDSSIYLCSVAVYTEAFFGQGTRLTVV.

The V gene is TRBV6-5, the J gene TRBJ1-1; 7 nucleotides line up with TRBD1. The V segment lost 6 bases and the J segment 1 base; nucleotides outside the gene matches: 5. CDR1 and CDR2 (germline): MNHEY, SVGAGI. This CDR3 comprises 14 residues. CDR3 coding DNA: TGTGCCAGCAGGAAGACAGGGTCGAACACTGAAGCTTTCTTT. Its translation: CASRKTGSNTEAFF.

This chain joins TRBV12-3 or TRBV12-4 and TRBJ2-5; tentative D call: TRBD1 (6 bases). V lost 4 bases and J lost 4, with 10 bases in between. The length of the CDR3 is 13 residues. The CDR3 loop is CASSWTEGETQYF. In DNA form, the CDR3 reads TGTGCCAGCAGTTGGACAGAGGGAGAGACCCAGTACTTC.

The chain employs TRBV5-1 and TRBJ2-5; D possibly corresponds to TRBD1 (6 bases). Trimming removed 4 bases from V and 5 bases from J, with 21 bases in between. Germline loops: CDR1 SGHRS, CDR2 YFSETQ. The CDR3 is 16 residues long. DNA for the CDR3: TGCGCCAGCAGCGCCGATTTACTGGACAGTGGTGAGACCCAGTACTTC. Protein product: CASSADLLDSGETQYF.

The chain carries TRBV9 and TRBJ2-1; the D gene is possibly TRBD2 (6 bases). The CDR3 runs to 14 residues. Trimming removed 0 bases from V and 8 bases from J, with 12 bases in between. The germline V gene has CDR1 SGDLS and CDR2 YYNGEE. The CDR3 DNA follows: TGTGCCAGCAGCGTAGGTGGATGGGGGGATGAGCAGTTCTTC. Encoded protein: CASSVGGWGDEQFF.

This chain connects TRBV28 to TRBJ2-7; tentative D call: TRBD2 (5 bases). The V and J ends lost 6 bases and 3 bases respectively, with 15 bases between them. The CDR3 covers 14 residues. Germline lookup yields CDR1 MDHEN and CDR2 SYDVKM. Here the CDR3 DNA reads TGTGCCAGCAGCCCGCGGGCTAGCATCTACGAGCAGTACTTC. It yields the protein CASSPRASIYEQYF.

This clone was found once. The rearrangement links TRBV18 to TRBJ1-3; maybe TRBD1 (5 bases). CDR3 length: 16 amino acids. Germline V gene lookup returns CDR1 KGHSH and CDR2 LQKENI. V lost 2 bases and J lost 1, with 12 bases in between. The CDR3 region has the DNA TGTGCCAGCTCACCAGCAGGGTCTTTGTCTGGAAACACCATATATTTT. Protein product: CASSPAGSLSGNTIYF.

This sequence joins TRBV4-1 and TRBJ1-5; D is uncertain. Germline lookup yields CDR1 MGHRA and CDR2 YSYEKL. The V and J ends lost 3 bases and 3 bases respectively, with 9 bases between them. CDR3 length equals 14 residues. CDR3 region: CASSQGSNNQPQHF. CDR3 nucleotide sequence: TGCGCCAGCAGCCAGGGCAGCAACAATCAGCCCCAGCATTTT.

This clone was found a few times. This sequence joins TRBV9 and TRBJ2-1; 15 bases line up with TRBD2. J gave up 2 bases and V 0 bases, and 3 bases lay outside the gene matches. This CDR3 spans 18 amino acids. Germline CDR1 and CDR2: SGDLS and YYNGEE. In nucleotides, the CDR3 is TGTGCCAGCAGCGTAGGTTGGACTAGCGGGAGGGCCTACAATGAGCAGTTCTTC. It encodes CASSVGWTSGRAYNEQFF.

V gene TRBV5-5 combines with J gene TRBJ2-5; D perhaps matches TRBD1 (5 bases). V was pared by 1 base and J by 2 bases, with 9 bases between. Germline V gives CDR1 SGHKS, CDR2 YYEKEE (reference sequence). This CDR3 is built from 14 residues. The CDR3 DNA follows: TGTGCCAGCAGCTTGTGGTACAGGCAAGAGACCCAGTACTTC. This codes for CASSLWYRQETQYF.

The chain recombines TRBV5-5 with TRBJ2-7; D may be TRBD2 (7 bases). Germline loops: CDR1 SGHKS, CDR2 YYEKEE (reference sequence). Between the trimmed V and J ends, which lost 0 bases and 3 bases, there was a span of 13 bases. The length of the CDR3 is 15 residues. The CDR3 DNA follows: TGTGCCAGCAGCTTGGCCGGGGGGCCGGACTACGAGCAGTACTTC. This codes for CASSLAGGPDYEQYF.

V usage is TRBV7-2 and J usage is TRBJ2-1, with 8 bases matching TRBD1. Germline assignment: CDR1 SGHTA and CDR2 FQGNSA. With 4 bases clipped from V and 2 bases from J, the junction kept 4 bases outside the gene matches. The CDR3 spans 15 residues. This CDR3 reads CASSSDRGAYNEQFF. Written as DNA, the CDR3 is TGTGCCAGCAGCTCTGACAGGGGTGCCTACAATGAGCAGTTCTTC.

The chain links TRBV3-1 (or the pseudogene TRBV3-2) to TRBJ2-1; perhaps TRBD1 as D (5 bases). The CDR3 is 17 amino acids. V lost 1 base, J lost 4 bases, and 17 bases lay in between. The germline CDR1 and CDR2 sequences are LGHDT and YNNKEL (reference sequence). Written as DNA, the CDR3 is TGTGCCAGCAGCCAAGTAGGCATCGGGCAGGGATACAATGAGCAGTTCTTC. The encoded protein is CASSQVGIGQGYNEQFF.

This chain connects TRBV10-3 to TRBJ2-5; possible D gene TRBD1, 7 bases. Germline loops: CDR1 ENHRY, CDR2 SYGVKD. The CDR3 contains 12 residues. Trimming pared 10 bases from V and 5 bases from J, leaving 14 bases between. CDR3 nucleotide sequence: TGTGCCACCGGATCAGGGGGGGAGACCCAGTACTTC. It yields the protein CATGSGGETQYF.

The chain joins TRBV6-6 to TRBJ1-5; D not certain. Trimming stripped 1 base from V and 7 bases from J, with 5 bases between. This CDR3 region has 12 residues. CDR1 and CDR2 from the germline V gene are MNHNY and SVGAGI (reference sequence). CDR3 DNA: TGTGCCAGCAGTTACTTCGGGCAGCCCCAGCATTTT. Translating it yields CASSYFGQPQHF.

The chain recombines TRBV4-3 with TRBJ2-7; 10 bases align to TRBD2. The V gene's germline CDR1 is LGHNA and CDR2 YSLEER. The CDR3 is 15 residues long. With V trimmed by 0 bases and J by 3 bases, 2 bases remained unmatched. The CDR3 protein is CASSQDLAGGYEQYF. The CDR3 DNA reads TGCGCCAGCAGCCAAGACTTAGCGGGGGGCTACGAGCAGTACTTC.